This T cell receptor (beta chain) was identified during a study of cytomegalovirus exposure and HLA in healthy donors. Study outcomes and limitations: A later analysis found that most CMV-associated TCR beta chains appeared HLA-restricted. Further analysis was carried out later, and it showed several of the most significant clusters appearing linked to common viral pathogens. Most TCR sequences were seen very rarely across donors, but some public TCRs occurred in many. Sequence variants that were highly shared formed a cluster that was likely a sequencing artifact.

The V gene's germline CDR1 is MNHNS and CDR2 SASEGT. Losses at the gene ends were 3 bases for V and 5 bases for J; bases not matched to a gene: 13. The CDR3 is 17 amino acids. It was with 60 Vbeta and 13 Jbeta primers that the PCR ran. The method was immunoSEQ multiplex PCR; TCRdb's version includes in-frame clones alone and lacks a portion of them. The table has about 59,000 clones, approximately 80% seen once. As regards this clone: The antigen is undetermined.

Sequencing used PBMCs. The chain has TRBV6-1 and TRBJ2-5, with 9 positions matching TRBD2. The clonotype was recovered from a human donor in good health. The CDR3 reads CASSDRLAGLVGETQYF. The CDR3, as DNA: TGTGCCAGCAGTGACCGTCTAGCGGGGTTGGTTGGGGAGACCCAGTACTTC.